The clone carrying this T cell receptor (beta chain) was observed once. Study processing details: Estimation of nucleated cell counts was performed using reference gene primer amplification. TCRdb's copy holds only in-frame clones and misses some; the assay was immunoSEQ multiplex PCR. V and J calls and clone size are copied from that table; D and trimming were computed from the DNA. The data contain more than 95,000 clones, roughly four fifths of them seen just once; the ten biggest clones take up more than 3%. Germline V gene data show CDR1 as SGHVS and CDR2 as FQNEAQ. The CDR3 has 13 amino acids. Trimming took 1 base from V and 5 from J, leaving 8 bases between them. The source of the sample is a study of blood T cell repertoires in COVID-19. Looking at the study overall: COVID-19 samples from acute and convalescent phases originated in the United States, Italy and Spain. The cDNA or gDNA used as material had been derived from T cells, B-cell-depleted T cells, or PBMCs.

The sample taken for sequencing was peripheral blood. The TCR originated in a woman between 50 and 59 years old with acute or convalescent COVID-19. V and J are TRBV7-8 and TRBJ1-2, with D unclear. CDR3 sequence (DNA): TGTGCCAGCAGCTTAGGGCAGGATTATGGCTACACCTTC. This codes for CASSLGQDYGYTF.